This T cell receptor (beta chain) was profiled in a study of cytomegalovirus exposure and HLA in healthy donors. Study findings and constraints: The study recorded 164 TCR beta chains that were cytomegalovirus-associated.

Details on this clone: Its antigen is unknown.

Trimming removed 1 base from V and 3 bases from J; junction bases left unmatched: 7. The CDR3 runs to 16 residues. Germline V gives CDR1 SGHRS, CDR2 YFSETQ. Produced via immunoSEQ multiplex PCR; TCRdb's table is partial and in-frame only. The sample has 190,000 or so clones; 80% to 85% are singletons. The sample was PBMCs. The chain is built from TRBV5-1 and TRBJ2-7, with 10 bases aligning to TRBD1. This clonotype originated in a young woman in good health and CMV-seropositive. In nucleotides, the CDR3 is TGCGCCAGCAGCTTGAAAACCGGGACAGGGGTCTACGAGCAGTACTTC. Protein: CASSLKTGTGVYEQYF.